The clone carrying this TCR beta chain occurred once. This entry comes from a study of blood T cell repertoires in COVID-19. Study-wide background: Acute and convalescent COVID-19 samples came from the United States, Italy and Spain. Nucleic acid was either cDNA or gDNA, and it came from T cells, B-cell-depleted T cells, or PBMCs.

In the source study's methods: It was from reference gene primer amplification that nucleated cell counts were estimated. The data were produced by immunoSEQ multiplex PCR, yet TCRdb's version contains in-frame clones alone and is incomplete. The V and J calls and clone size are taken from that table; D and trimming were inferred from the DNA. Among 300,000 to 400,000 clones, about 90% were seen once, and the ten largest hold around 8%. This CDR3 contains 18 residues. CDR1 is LGHNA, CDR2 YSLEER, per germline. J lost 1 base, V lost 3 bases, and 7 bases had no gene match. The rearrangement links TRBV4-3 to TRBJ2-3, with 13 bases aligning to TRBD2. This sequence originates from a woman in her fifties or sixties who had recovered from COVID-19. Sequenced input: peripheral blood. The CDR3 sequence: CASSQTSGGPYGTDTQYF. The CDR3 coding sequence is TGCGCCAGCAGCCAGACTAGCGGGGGGCCCTATGGCACAGATACGCAGTATTTT.